This entry is about one TCR beta chain. CDR3 length: 16 residues. CDR1 and CDR2 (germline): MNHNY, SVGAGI (reference sequence). The V and J ends lost 4 bases and 5 bases, in that order; junction bases with no gene match: 7. Only in-frame clones appear in the TCRdb table, and some are missing; sequencing was by immunoSEQ multiplex PCR. The sample has about 72,000 clones, around four fifths seen once. This sample is part of a study of radiotherapy plus CTLA-4 blockade in lung cancer. The origin of this receptor is a human donor with non-small cell lung cancer who had a partial response to radiotherapy plus ipilimumab. The rearrangement uses TRBV6-6 and TRBJ2-3; 12 bases align to TRBD2. The sequencing here drew on peripheral blood, taken from a patient treated with radiotherapy plus ipilimumab. CDR3 sequence reads: CASSSRLAGEEDTQYF. CDR3 in DNA: TGTGCCAGCAGTTCCAGACTAGCGGGAGAGGAAGATACGCAGTATTTT.